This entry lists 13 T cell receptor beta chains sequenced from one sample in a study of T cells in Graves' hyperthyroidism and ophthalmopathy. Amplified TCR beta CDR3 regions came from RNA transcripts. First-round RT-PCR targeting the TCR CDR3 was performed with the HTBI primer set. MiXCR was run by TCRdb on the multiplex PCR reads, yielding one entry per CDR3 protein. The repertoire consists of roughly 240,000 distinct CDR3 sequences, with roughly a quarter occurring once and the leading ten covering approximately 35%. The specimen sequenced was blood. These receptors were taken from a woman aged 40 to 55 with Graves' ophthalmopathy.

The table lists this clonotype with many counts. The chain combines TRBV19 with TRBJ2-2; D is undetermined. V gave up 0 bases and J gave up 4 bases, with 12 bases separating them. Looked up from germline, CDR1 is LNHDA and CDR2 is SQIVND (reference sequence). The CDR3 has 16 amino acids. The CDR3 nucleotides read TGTGCCAGTAGTATAGATTCCGGCTCGCTCACCGGGGAGCTGTTTTTT. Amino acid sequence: CASSIDSGSLTGELFF.

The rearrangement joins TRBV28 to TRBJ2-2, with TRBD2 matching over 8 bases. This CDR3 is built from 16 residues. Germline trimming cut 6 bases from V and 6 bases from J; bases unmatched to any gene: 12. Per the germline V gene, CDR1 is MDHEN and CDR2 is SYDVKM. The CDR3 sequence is CASSPGLAVLSGELFF. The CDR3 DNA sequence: TGTGCCAGCAGCCCAGGACTAGCTGTTTTGTCCGGGGAGCTGTTTTTT.

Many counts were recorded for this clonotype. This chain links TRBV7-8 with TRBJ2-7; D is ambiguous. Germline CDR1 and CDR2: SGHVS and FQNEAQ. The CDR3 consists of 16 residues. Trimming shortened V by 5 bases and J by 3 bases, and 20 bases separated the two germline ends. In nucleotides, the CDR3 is TGTGCCAGCAGCGCCTCCAGACTCCCTAAGGGCTACGAGCAGTACTTC. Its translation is CASSASRLPKGYEQYF. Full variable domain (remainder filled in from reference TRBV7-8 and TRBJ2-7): GAGVSQSPRYKVAKRGQDVALRCDPISGHVSLFWYQQALGQGPEFLTYFQNEAQLDKSGLPSDRFFAERPEGSVSTLKIQRTQQEDSAVYLCASSASRLPKGYEQYFGPGTRLTVT.

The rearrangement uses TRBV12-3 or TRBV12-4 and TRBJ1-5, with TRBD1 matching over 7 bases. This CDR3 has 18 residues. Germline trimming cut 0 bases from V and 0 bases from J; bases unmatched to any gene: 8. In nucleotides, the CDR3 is TGTGCCAGCAGTTTAGCAGGGGGCTTGAGACGTAGCAATCAGCCCCAGCATTTT. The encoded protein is CASSLAGGLRRSNQPQHF.

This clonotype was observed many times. This CDR3 reads CASSTPGGYTF. The CDR3 DNA reads as TGTGCCAGCAGTACACCCGGTGGCTACACCTTC. The V gene is TRBV28, the J gene TRBJ1-2; no clear D gene. The CDR3 has 11 amino acids. Germline assignment: CDR1 MDHEN and CDR2 SYDVKM. The V gene lost 5 bases and the J gene lost 7 bases, with 8 bases spanning the gap.

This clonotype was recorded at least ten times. Written as DNA, the CDR3 is TGTGCCAGCTCAGCGACCTTGGGACAGGAACAAGCGCGTGGCTACACCTTC. It translates to CASSATLGQEQARGYTF. The V and J genes are TRBV18 and TRBJ1-2; 8 bases are a match to TRBD1. This CDR3 region has 17 residues. After removal of 5 bases from V and 7 bases from J, the junction contained 18 bases not matched to a gene. The germline gives CDR1 KGHSH, CDR2 LQKENI.

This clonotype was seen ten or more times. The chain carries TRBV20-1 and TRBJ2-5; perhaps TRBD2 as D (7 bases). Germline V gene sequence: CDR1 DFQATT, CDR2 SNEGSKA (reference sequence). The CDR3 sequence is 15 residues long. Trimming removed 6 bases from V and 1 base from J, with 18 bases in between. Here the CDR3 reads CSAIPRGGSQETQYF. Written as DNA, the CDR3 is TGCAGTGCCATCCCGAGGGGGGGCTCCCAAGAGACCCAGTACTTC.

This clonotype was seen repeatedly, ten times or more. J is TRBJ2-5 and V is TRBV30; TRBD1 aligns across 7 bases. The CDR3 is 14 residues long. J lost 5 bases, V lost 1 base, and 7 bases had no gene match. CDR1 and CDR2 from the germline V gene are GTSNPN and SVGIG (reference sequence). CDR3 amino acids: CAWSAGQASETQYF. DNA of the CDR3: TGTGCCTGGAGTGCAGGACAGGCTAGTGAGACCCAGTACTTC.

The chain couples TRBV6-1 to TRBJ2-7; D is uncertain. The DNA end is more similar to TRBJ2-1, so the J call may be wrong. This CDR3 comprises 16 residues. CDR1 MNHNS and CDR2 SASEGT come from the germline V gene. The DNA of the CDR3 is TGTGCCAGCAGTGAACGTGGCGCGCTCAGCTCCTACGAGCAGTTCTTC. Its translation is CASSERGALSSYEQFF.

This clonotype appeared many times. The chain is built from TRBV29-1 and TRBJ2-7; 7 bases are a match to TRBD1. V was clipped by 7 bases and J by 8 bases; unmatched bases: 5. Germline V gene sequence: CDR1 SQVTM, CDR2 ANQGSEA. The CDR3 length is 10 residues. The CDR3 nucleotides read TGCAGCGCAGGGACAGTAAAGCAGTACTTC. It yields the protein CSAGTVKQYF.

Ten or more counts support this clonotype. CDR3 coding DNA: TGTGCCAGCAGGGGGGGAGGAGGAACCGACTACGAGCAGTACTTC. It yields the protein CASRGGGGTDYEQYF. The rearrangement uses TRBV25-1 and TRBJ2-7; tentatively, D is TRBD2 (6 bases). Deletions cut 6 bases from V and 3 bases from J, with 18 bases between. Germline V gene lookup returns CDR1 MGHDK and CDR2 SYGVNS. This CDR3 comprises 15 residues.

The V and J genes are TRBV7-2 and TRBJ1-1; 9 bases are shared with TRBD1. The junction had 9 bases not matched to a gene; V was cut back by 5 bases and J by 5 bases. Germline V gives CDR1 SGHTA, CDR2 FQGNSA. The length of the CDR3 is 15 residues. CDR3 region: CASSPYRGRGTEAFF. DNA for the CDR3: TGTGCCAGCAGCCCTTACAGGGGGCGAGGTACTGAAGCTTTCTTT.

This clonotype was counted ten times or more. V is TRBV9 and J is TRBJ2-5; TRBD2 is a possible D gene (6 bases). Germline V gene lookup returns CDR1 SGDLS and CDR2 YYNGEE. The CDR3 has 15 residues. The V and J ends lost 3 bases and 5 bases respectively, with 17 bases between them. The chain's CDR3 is CASSAGLTPTETQYF. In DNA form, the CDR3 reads TGTGCCAGCAGCGCGGGACTGACCCCCACGGAGACCCAGTACTTC.